One sample yielded the 22 T cell receptor beta chains listed below, sequenced in a study of cytomegalovirus exposure and HLA in healthy donors. PCR employed 60 Vbeta and 13 Jbeta primers. Profiled with immunoSEQ multiplex PCR; TCRdb holds only in-frame clones, not every one. In the table there are more than 95,000 clones, 70% to 80% of which are singletons. Sample: PBMCs. The source of these receptors is a young woman in good health and CMV-seronegative.

The chain couples TRBV11-2 to TRBJ1-2; D gene uncertain. CDR1 is SGHAT and CDR2 is FQNNGV in the germline V gene. The CDR3 runs to 12 residues. Trimming cost V 11 bases and J 8 bases, with 18 bases left between them. The CDR3 DNA reads TGTGCCGGAGTTCGTGCAGAGGGAGGCTACACCTTC. This encodes CAGVRAEGGYTF.

The chain recombines TRBV2 with TRBJ2-2; tentative D call: TRBD1 (5 bases). Trimming removed 8 bases from V and 1 base from J, with 17 bases in between. Germline V gene sequence: CDR1 SNHLY, CDR2 FYNNEI. The CDR3 extends over 16 amino acids. CDR3 region: CASSLGRRLNTGELFF. As DNA, the CDR3 is TGTGCCAGCTCCCTGGGGCGACGGTTGAACACCGGGGAGCTGTTTTTT.

The V and J genes are TRBV6-5 and TRBJ2-1; 14 bases are a match to TRBD2. Germline lookup yields CDR1 MNHEY and CDR2 SVGAGI. J was trimmed by 7 bases and V by 6 bases; bases with no gene match: 5. The CDR3 sequence is 15 residues long. CDR3 protein: CASSYGTSGGNEQFF. In nucleotides, the CDR3 is TGTGCCAGCAGCTACGGGACTAGCGGGGGTAATGAGCAGTTCTTC.

The CDR3 loop reads CASSATGEDEKLFF. Written as DNA, the CDR3 is TGTGCCAGCTCTGCCACAGGGGAGGATGAAAAACTGTTTTTT. The chain combines TRBV18 with TRBJ1-4, with 7 positions matching TRBD1. V dropped 6 bases and J dropped 6; count of bases not matched to a gene: 7. Germline lookup yields CDR1 KGHSH and CDR2 LQKENI. CDR3 length equals 14 residues.

The chain combines TRBV29-1 with TRBJ2-7; perhaps TRBD1 as D (6 bases). The V and J ends lost 6 bases and 4 bases respectively, with 16 bases between them. Germline V gene sequence: CDR1 SQVTM, CDR2 ANQGSEA. The CDR3 extends over 13 amino acids. The CDR3 region has the DNA TGCAGCGTAATCCCGGGACAAGGGTACGAGCAGTACTTC. Protein: CSVIPGQGYEQYF.

This clone was recorded a few times. The chain is built from TRBV4-1 and TRBJ1-6; 9 nucleotides match TRBD1. The junction had 11 bases not matched to a gene; V was cut back by 3 bases and J by 8 bases. From germline, CDR1 is MGHRA and CDR2 YSYEKL. The CDR3 has 17 residues. CDR3 loop: CASSHLTSGTGYSPLHF. CDR3 nucleotides: TGCGCCAGCAGCCACCTAACCTCCGGGACAGGGTATTCACCCCTCCACTTT.

The rearrangement links TRBV25-1 to TRBJ1-2, with 9 bases identical to TRBD1. J lost 2 bases, V lost 3 bases, and 4 bases had no gene match. CDR3 length equals 15 residues. CDR1 is MGHDK, CDR2 SYGVNS, per germline. DNA of the CDR3: TGTGCCAGCAGTGAGGGACAGGGCCCAAACTATGGCTACACCTTC. Its protein product is CASSEGQGPNYGYTF.

A few counts support this clone. This chain joins TRBV19 and TRBJ1-2, with unresolved D. V lost 8 bases and J 3 bases, leaving 13 bases between the germline ends. Looked up from germline, CDR1 is LNHDA and CDR2 is SQIVND (reference sequence). The CDR3 is made up of 13 amino acids. The CDR3 spells CASLYPGHYGYTF. The CDR3 nucleotides read TGTGCCAGTCTCTATCCGGGTCACTATGGCTACACCTTC.

This clone was recorded a few times. The identical CDR3 is also encoded by other nucleotide sequences in the sample. The chain joins TRBV6-5 to TRBJ1-6; 9 bases fit TRBD1. V trimming: 2 bases; J trimming: 8 bases; junction bases outside the gene matches: 1. This CDR3 is 14 amino acids long. Germline V lookup: CDR1 MNHEY, CDR2 SVGAGI. In DNA, the CDR3 is TGTGCCAGCAGTTACACAGGGGGCGATTCACCCCTCCACTTT. Its protein is CASSYTGGDSPLHF.

The rearrangement links TRBV7-9 to TRBJ2-2; D perhaps matches TRBD2 (5 bases). V was clipped by 7 bases and J by 4 bases, with 16 bases between them. The CDR3 has 15 amino acids. CDR1 is SEHNR and CDR2 is FQNEAQ in the germline V gene (reference sequence). In DNA form, the CDR3 reads TGTGCCAGCACCCCTCTCGGGGTGGGCACCGGGGAGCTGTTTTTT. Amino acids: CASTPLGVGTGELFF.

This clone was detected a few times. This chain uses TRBV5-1 with TRBJ1-5; the match to TRBD1 covers 7 bases. CDR1 SGHRS and CDR2 YFSETQ come from the germline V gene. The J segment lost 4 bases and the V segment lost 4 bases, leaving 5 bases of the junction unmatched. The CDR3 is made up of 14 amino acids. The CDR3 here is CASSPGTVNQPQHF. The CDR3 DNA is TGCGCCAGCAGCCCGGGGACAGTAAATCAGCCCCAGCATTTT.

The V gene is TRBV6-5, the J gene TRBJ2-7; 10 bases are shared with TRBD1. The CDR3 has 16 residues. The ends lost 2 bases at V and 2 bases at J; junction bases unmatched: 6. CDR1 is MNHEY, CDR2 SVGAGI, per germline. The CDR3: CASSYDRTGGTYEQYF. The CDR3 coding sequence is TGTGCCAGCAGTTACGATAGGACAGGGGGGACCTACGAGCAGTACTTC.

This clone was recorded only once. This chain connects TRBV6-5 to TRBJ1-2; D may be TRBD1 (6 bases). V lost 6 bases and J lost 8, with 19 bases in between. CDR3 length: 14 amino acids. Germline CDR1 MNHEY, CDR2 SVGAGI. In DNA, the CDR3 is TGTGCCAGCAGCTACGCGACAGGTTCGGGAGGCTACACCTTC. Its protein is CASSYATGSGGYTF.

V is TRBV19 and J is TRBJ1-6; maybe TRBD1 (6 bases). The length of the CDR3 is 14 residues. The germline V gene encodes CDR1 LNHDA and CDR2 SQIVND (reference sequence). Trimming stripped 6 bases from V and 9 bases from J, with 15 bases between. Here the CDR3 reads CASSTTGLGSPLHF. As DNA, the CDR3 is TGTGCCAGTAGCACTACAGGGTTGGGTTCACCCCTCCACTTT.

This clone came up once. The rearrangement uses TRBV27 and TRBJ2-3, with D possibly matching TRBD2 (5 bases). With 8 bases removed from V and 8 bases from J, the gap between germline ends came to 11 bases. The CDR3 loop spans 11 amino acids. Germline V gene lookup returns CDR1 MNHEY and CDR2 SMNVEV (reference sequence). The CDR3 nucleotides are TGTGCCAGCCTGGGGAGCGCTACGCAGTATTTT. This translates into CASLGSATQYF.

The chain recombines TRBV30 with TRBJ1-6, with TRBD1 matching 11 bases. Germline trimming cut 2 bases from V and 5 bases from J; bases unmatched to any gene: 5. Germline V gives CDR1 GTSNPN, CDR2 SVGIG (reference sequence). The CDR3 loop spans 16 amino acids. In DNA, the CDR3 is TGTGCCTGGAGTCGGACAGGGGGCTCTGATAATTCACCCCTCCACTTT. Amino acids: CAWSRTGGSDNSPLHF.

This rearrangement joins TRBV10-3 to TRBJ2-5, with 7 nucleotides matching TRBD1. The CDR3 has 12 residues. J was trimmed by 5 bases and V by 8 bases; bases with no gene match: 5. CDR1 and CDR2 (germline): ENHRY, SYGVKD. This CDR3 is CAISDRAETQYF. CDR3 nucleotide sequence: TGTGCCATCTCCGACAGGGCGGAGACCCAGTACTTC.

J is TRBJ1-1 and V is TRBV19; a weak D match, TRBD1 (5 bases). The germline V and J ends were trimmed by 7 bases and 3 bases, with 18 bases remaining between them. This CDR3 spans 15 amino acids. Germline CDR1 reads LNHDA; CDR2 reads SQIVND (reference sequence). The CDR3 protein is CASTIEQGQDTEAFF. The CDR3 coding sequence is TGTGCCAGTACAATCGAGCAGGGCCAGGACACTGAAGCTTTCTTT.

This clone showed up just once. The rearrangement joins TRBV15 to TRBJ1-1, with D perhaps TRBD1 (5 bases). The CDR3 length is 15 residues. Trimming removed 1 base at V and 0 bases at J, with 9 bases between. Germline V gene data show CDR1 as LNHNV and CDR2 as YYDKDF (reference sequence). CDR3 region: CATSRAGLMNTEAFF. The CDR3 DNA follows: TGTGCCACCAGCAGAGCGGGACTGATGAACACTGAAGCTTTCTTT.

The chain combines TRBV19 with TRBJ1-1, with TRBD1 as a possible D gene (5 bases). CDR1 LNHDA and CDR2 SQIVND come from the germline V gene (reference sequence). V was clipped by 7 bases and J by 4 bases, with 16 bases between them. This CDR3 has 14 amino acids. The CDR3 loop reads CASTGGREITEAFF. In DNA, the CDR3 is TGTGCCAGTACCGGGGGGAGGGAAATCACTGAAGCTTTCTTT.

This clone came up once. The rearrangement uses TRBV7-9 and TRBJ2-7; 14 nucleotides line up with TRBD2. V lost 3 bases, J lost 5 bases, and 15 bases stayed unmatched. CDR3 length: 19 residues. Germline lookup yields CDR1 SEHNR and CDR2 FQNEAQ (reference sequence). The CDR3 here is CASSFFGLAGGPAPNEQYF. The CDR3 DNA sequence: TGTGCCAGCAGCTTTTTCGGACTAGCGGGGGGACCCGCTCCTAACGAGCAGTACTTC.

The chain joins TRBV6-4 to TRBJ1-1; 10 bases fit TRBD1. This CDR3 comprises 16 residues. Per germline, CDR1 MRHNA and CDR2 SNTAGT. V gave up 5 bases and J gave up 3 bases; unmatched junction bases: 9. The CDR3 is CASSTDRGMRDTEAFF. The CDR3 bases are TGTGCCAGCAGTACGGACAGGGGGATGAGAGACACTGAAGCTTTCTTT.